Included here is one T cell receptor beta chain sequence, with context. Its antigen is not identified. V lost 7 bases, J lost 3 bases, and 10 bases lay in between. The CDR3 totals 14 residues. Germline V gene sequence: CDR1 MDHEN, CDR2 SYDVKM. The record originates from a study of cytotoxic CD8 clonotypes in ibrutinib-treated CLL. Overall study findings and caveats: Public clonotypes were seen rarely and were contracted or stable on treatment. Clonality was higher at ibrutinib response and returned toward baseline at progression.

Libraries were prepared by immunoSEQ multiplex PCR; TCRdb keeps only in-frame clonotypes and omits some of them. The sample shows 50,000 to 70,000 clones, approximately 54% of them seen only once. The origin of this receptor is a human donor with chronic lymphocytic leukemia. The starting material was PBMCs, obtained at disease progression, from a patient treated with ibrutinib. V gene TRBV28 combines with J gene TRBJ1-6; D is undetermined. The CDR3 bases are TGTGCCAGCACCCCGGCCGGCTATAATTCACCCCTCCACTTT. The encoded protein is CASTPAGYNSPLHF.